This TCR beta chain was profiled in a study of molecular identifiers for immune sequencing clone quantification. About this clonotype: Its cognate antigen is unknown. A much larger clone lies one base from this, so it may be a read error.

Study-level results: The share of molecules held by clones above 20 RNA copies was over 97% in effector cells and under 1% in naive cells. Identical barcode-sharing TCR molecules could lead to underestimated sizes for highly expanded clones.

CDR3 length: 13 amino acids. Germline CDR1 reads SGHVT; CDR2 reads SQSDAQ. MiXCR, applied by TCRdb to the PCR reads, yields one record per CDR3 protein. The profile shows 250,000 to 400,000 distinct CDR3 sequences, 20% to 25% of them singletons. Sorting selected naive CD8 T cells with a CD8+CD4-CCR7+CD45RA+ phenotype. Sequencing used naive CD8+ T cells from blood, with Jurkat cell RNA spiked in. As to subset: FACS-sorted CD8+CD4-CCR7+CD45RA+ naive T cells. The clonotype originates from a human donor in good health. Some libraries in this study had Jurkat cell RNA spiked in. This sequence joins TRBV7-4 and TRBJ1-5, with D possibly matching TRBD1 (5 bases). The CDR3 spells CAGSRRVMQPQHF. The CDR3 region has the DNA TGTGCCGGCAGTCGCAGGGTTATGCAGCCCCAGCATTTT.